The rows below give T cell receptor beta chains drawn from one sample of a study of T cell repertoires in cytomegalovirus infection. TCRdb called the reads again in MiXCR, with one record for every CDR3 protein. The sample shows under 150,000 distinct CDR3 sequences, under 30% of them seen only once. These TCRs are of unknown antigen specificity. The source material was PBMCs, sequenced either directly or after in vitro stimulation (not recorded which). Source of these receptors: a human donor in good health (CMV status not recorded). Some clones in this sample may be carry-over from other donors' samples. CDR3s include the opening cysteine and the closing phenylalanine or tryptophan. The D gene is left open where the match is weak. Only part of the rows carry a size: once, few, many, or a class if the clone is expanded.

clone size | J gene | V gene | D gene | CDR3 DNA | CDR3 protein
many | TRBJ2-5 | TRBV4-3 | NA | TGCGCCAGCAGCCAAGATACCGCGGTGGTTGGGGAGACCCAGTACTTC | CASSQDTAVVGETQYF
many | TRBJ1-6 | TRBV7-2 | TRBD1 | TGTGCCAGCAGCTTAGCGGGACAGGGGGGTAATTCACCCCTCCACTTT | CASSLAGQGGNSPLHF
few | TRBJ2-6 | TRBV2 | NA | TGTGCCAGCAGTGAAGGACCTCGAGTATGGGGGGAGGTTGAATCCAACGTCCTGACTTTC | CASSEGPRVWGEVESNVLTF
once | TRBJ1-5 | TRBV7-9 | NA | TGTGCCAGCAGCGGGGGAGTAAATCAGCCCCAGCATTTT | CASSGGVNQPQHF
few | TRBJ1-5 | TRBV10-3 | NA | TGTGCCATCAGTGATGATAGGGAGCAGCCCCAGCATTTT | CAISDDREQPQHF
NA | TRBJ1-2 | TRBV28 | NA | TGTGCCAGTAGGGGGACAATTGATGGCTACACCTTC | CASRGTIDGYTF
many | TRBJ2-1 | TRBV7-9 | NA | TGTGCCAGCAGCTTAAGGGCGGCCCCGAGCTCCTACAATGAGCAGTTCTTC | CASSLRAAPSSYNEQFF
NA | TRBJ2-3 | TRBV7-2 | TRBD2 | TGTGCCAGCAGCTTCCCGGGGGCTAGCGGGGGCGGCACAGATACGCAGTATTTT | CASSFPGASGGGTDTQYF
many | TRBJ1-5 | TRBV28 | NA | TGTGCCAGCAGCTTAGGGGGTCAGCCCCAGCATTTT | CASSLGGQPQHF
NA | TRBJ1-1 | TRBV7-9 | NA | TGTGCCAGCAGCCCACTCGGACAGAGAGGAGTGAACACTGAAGCTTTCTTT | CASSPLGQRGVNTEAFF
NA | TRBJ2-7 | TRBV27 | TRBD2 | TGTGCCAGCAGTTTAACACTAGCGGCCTCCTACGAGCAGTACTTC | CASSLTLAASYEQYF
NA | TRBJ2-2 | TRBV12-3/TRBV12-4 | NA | TGTGCCAGCAGTCCCCAGTTAACCGGGGAGCTGTTTTTT | CASSPQLTGELFF
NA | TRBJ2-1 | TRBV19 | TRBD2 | TGTGCCAGTAAGCGGCTAGCGGGAGCCGTTGATGAGCAGTTCTTC | CASKRLAGAVDEQFF
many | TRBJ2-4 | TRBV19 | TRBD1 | TGTGCCAGTAGTCCACAGGGGGCCGTAAACATTCAGTACTTC | CASSPQGAVNIQYF
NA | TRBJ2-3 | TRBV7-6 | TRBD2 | TGTGCCAGCAGCTCCGGGACTAGCGGGATAGGGGATACGCAGTATTTT | CASSSGTSGIGDTQYF
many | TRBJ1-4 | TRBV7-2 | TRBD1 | TGTGCCAGCAGCCCGTGGACAGGGGGCAATCGTGAAAAACTGTTTTTT | CASSPWTGGNREKLFF
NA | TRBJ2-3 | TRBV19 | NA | TGTGCCAGTAGTATATTGGCGGGGGCTAGCACAGATACGCAGTATTTT | CASSILAGASTDTQYF
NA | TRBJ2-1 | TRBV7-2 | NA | TGTGCCAGCAGCGGTAACCGAGCCTCCTCCTACAATGAGCAGTTCTTC | CASSGNRASSYNEQFF
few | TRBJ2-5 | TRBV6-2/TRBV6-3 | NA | TGTGCCAGCAGTTCGGGCAGGCATTACTTC | CASSSGRHYF
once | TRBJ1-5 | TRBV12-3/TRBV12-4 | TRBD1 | TGTGCCAGCAGTTTCGGGACAGGGTTTAGTACCCAGCATTTT | CASSFGTGFSTQHF
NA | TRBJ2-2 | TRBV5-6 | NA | TGTGCCAGCAGCTCCTCCGGGGAGCTGTTTTTT | CASSSSGELFF
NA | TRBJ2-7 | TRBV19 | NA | TGTGCCAGTAGTATTTCGCTAGGGGTTTCCTACGAGCAGTACTTC | CASSISLGVSYEQYF
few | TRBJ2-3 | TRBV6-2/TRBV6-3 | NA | TGTGCCAGCAGACCAACAGGGATTAATAAAGATACGCAGTATTTT | CASRPTGINKDTQYF
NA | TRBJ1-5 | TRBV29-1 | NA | TGCAGCGTTGCAGGGGCCAATCAGCCCCAGCATTTT | CSVAGANQPQHF
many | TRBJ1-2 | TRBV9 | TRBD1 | TGTGCCAGCAGCGTAAATGAAAGACAGGGCTATGGCTACACCTTC | CASSVNERQGYGYTF
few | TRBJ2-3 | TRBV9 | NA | TGTGCCAGCAGCGTAGGGGCTCGTACTGGGAATACGCAGTATTTT | CASSVGARTGNTQYF
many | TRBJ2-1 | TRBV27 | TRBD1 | TGTGCCAGCAGTTTATCTCCCGGGACAGGGGTGGGTAGTGCCTACAATGAGCAGTTCTTC | CASSLSPGTGVGSAYNEQFF
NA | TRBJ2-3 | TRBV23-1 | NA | TGCGCCAGCAGTTGGACAGCAGATACGCAGTATTTT | CASSWTADTQYF
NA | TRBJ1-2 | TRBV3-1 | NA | TGTGCCAGCAGCCAAAGGGGCCAGGGCCATGGCTACACCTTC | CASSQRGQGHGYTF
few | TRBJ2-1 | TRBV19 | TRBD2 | TGTGCCAGTAGTGTGAGGGCCGGGACTAGGAATGAGCAGTTCTTC | CASSVRAGTRNEQFF
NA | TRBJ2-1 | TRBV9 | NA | TGTGCCAGCAGCGTCGGGGACTACAATGAGCAGTTCTTC | CASSVGDYNEQFF
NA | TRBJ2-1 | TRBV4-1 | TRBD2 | TGCGCCAGCAGCCAAGTGGAAACTAGCGGGAGTGGGGAGTTCTTC | CASSQVETSGSGEFF
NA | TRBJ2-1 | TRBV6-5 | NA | TGTGCCACCCGTCTTTACCCAGGGCCTAGTTCCTACAATGAGCAGTTCTTC | CATRLYPGPSSYNEQFF
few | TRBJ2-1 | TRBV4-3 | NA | TGCGCCAGCAGCCAAGACGAGACCTCCCCTTTTGCGTTCTTC | CASSQDETSPFAFF
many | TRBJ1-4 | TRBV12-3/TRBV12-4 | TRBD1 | TGTGCCAGCAGTAGCGGGTCCAGGGGGTCTGGAAAACTGTTTTTT | CASSSGSRGSGKLFF
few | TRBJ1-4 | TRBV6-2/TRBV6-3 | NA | TGTGCCAGCAGTCTCCTGGAAGGGGAAGTGTTTCTTGAAAAACTGTTTTTT | CASSLLEGEVFLEKLFF
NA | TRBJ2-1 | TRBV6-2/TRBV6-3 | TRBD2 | TGTGCCAGCGGTGGGACTAGCGCTAAACAGTTCTTC | CASGGTSAKQFF
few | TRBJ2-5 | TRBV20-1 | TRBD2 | TGCAGTGCTAGGTTTGGTAGCGGGAGTTTAGAGACCCAGTACTTC | CSARFGSGSLETQYF
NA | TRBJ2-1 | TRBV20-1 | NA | TGCAGTGCTAGGATCGGGAATGAGCAGTTCTTC | CSARIGNEQFF
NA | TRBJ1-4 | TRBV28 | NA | TGTGCCACCCAAACCGCGGGGGCGGATGAAAAACTGTTTTTT | CATQTAGADEKLFF
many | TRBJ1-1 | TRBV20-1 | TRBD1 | TGCAGTGCTAGTGACTACGGGACAGTGAACACTGAAGCTTTCTTT | CSASDYGTVNTEAFF
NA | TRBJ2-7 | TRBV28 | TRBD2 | TGTGCCAGTGGACTAGCGGGAGTCTCCGAGCAGTACTTC | CASGLAGVSEQYF
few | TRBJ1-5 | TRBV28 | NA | TGTGCCAGTATTCCCCCGGGGAGTCACAATCAGCCCCAGCATTTT | CASIPPGSHNQPQHF
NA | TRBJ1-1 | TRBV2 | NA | TGTGCCAGCAGTGAAACCCGGACACCGAACACTGAAGCTTTCTTT | CASSETRTPNTEAFF
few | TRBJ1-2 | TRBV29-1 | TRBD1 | TGCAGCGTTGAAGAAAGACAGGGTTATGGCTACACCTTC | CSVEERQGYGYTF
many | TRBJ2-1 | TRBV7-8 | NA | TGTGCCAGCAGCTTAGAGCGTCTAGCTACCTACAATGAGCAGTTCTTC | CASSLERLATYNEQFF
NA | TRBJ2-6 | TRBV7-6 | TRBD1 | TGTGCTAGCAGTTCTCACAGGGGCCCCGGGGCCAACGTCCTGACTTTC | CASSSHRGPGANVLTF
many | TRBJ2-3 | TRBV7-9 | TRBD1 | TGTGCCAGCAGCTCACCCGCGGACTGGACAGGGGGGATGTATACGCAGTATTTT | CASSSPADWTGGMYTQYF
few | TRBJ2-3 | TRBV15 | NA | TGTGCCACCAGCAGAGTAGGACCAGATACGCAGTATTTT | CATSRVGPDTQYF
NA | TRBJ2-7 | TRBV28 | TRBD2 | TGTGCCAGCAGTTTAATGGGACTAGGAACCGAGCAGTACTTC | CASSLMGLGTEQYF
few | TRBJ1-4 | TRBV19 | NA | TGTGCCAGTAGTATAGGAACTGGGCGAAGGGAAAAACTGTTTTTT | CASSIGTGRREKLFF
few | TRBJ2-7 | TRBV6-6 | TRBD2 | TGTGCCAGCAGTTACTCTGGGGGGGGCTACGAGCAGTACTTC | CASSYSGGGYEQYF
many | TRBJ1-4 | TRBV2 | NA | TGTGCCAGCAGTGGTGAGGCAGGCCTTAATGAAAAACTGTTTTTT | CASSGEAGLNEKLFF
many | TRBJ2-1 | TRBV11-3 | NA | TGTGCCAGCAGCCCCCCGGACTACTTATACAATGAGCAGTTCTTC | CASSPPDYLYNEQFF
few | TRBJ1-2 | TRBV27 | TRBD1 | TGTGCCAGCAGTTTATCGTTGGGACAGGGAGGCTACACCTTC | CASSLSLGQGGYTF